This T cell receptor beta chain was captured in a study of T cells after yellow fever vaccination. Findings and caveats of the study: A large majority of primary-vaccination clones showed up again after the booster (roughly 96% CD4, almost 90% CD8). Abundant clonotypes from the bulk population could get into FACS-sorted repertoires as contaminants.

To note about this clonotype: Its antigen is currently unknown.

5'RACE template switching added a universal primer site and UMIs to TCR cDNA. TCRdb recomputed calls from the 5' RACE reads with MiXCR, one row per CDR3 protein. The data contain some 320,000 distinct CDR3 sequences, 7.5% to 9.5% of them seen just once; the ten biggest clones take up about 3.5%. Trimming took 6 bases from V and 1 from J, leaving 5 bases between them. This CDR3 has 12 residues. Germline CDR1 SGHAT, CDR2 FQNNGV. The rearrangement joins TRBV11-2 to TRBJ2-3; D unclear. The clonotype was recovered from a man between 18 and 35 years old who received the YFV17D yellow fever vaccine. The material sequenced was CD4+ T cells sorted from PBMCs, taken 5 days after the yellow fever booster vaccination. This CDR3 is CASSTCTDTQYF. For the CDR3, the DNA is TGTGCCAGCAGTACTTGCACAGATACGCAGTATTTT.